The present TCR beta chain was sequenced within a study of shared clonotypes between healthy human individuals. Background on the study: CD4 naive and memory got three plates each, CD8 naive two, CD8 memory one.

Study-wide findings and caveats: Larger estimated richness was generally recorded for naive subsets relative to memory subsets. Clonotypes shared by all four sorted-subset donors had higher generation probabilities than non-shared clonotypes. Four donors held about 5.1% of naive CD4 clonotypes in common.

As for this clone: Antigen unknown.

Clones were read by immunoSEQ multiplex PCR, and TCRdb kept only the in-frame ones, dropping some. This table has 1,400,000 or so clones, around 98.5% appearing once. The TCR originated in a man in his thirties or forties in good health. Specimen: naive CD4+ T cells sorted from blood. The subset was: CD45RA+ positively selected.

The CDR3 here is CSVALGQADSGNTIYF. The CDR3 DNA is TGCAGCGTTGCTCTGGGACAGGCAGACTCTGGAAACACCATATATTTT. This chain connects TRBV29-1 to TRBJ1-3; 8 positions match TRBD1. There are 16 residues in the CDR3. The V gene's germline CDR1 is SQVTM and CDR2 ANQGSEA. J was trimmed by 0 bases and V by 4 bases; bases with no gene match: 8.